A single sample gave rise to the 31 T cell receptor beta chains below, sequenced in a study of blood T cell repertoires in COVID-19. TCRdb keeps only in-frame clones here, not all; method: immunoSEQ multiplex PCR. The sample holds tens of thousands of clones, 80% to 85% seen once. Sequencing was done on a sample of peripheral blood. These receptors all stem from a human donor in a cohort sampled during active COVID-19.

V and J are TRBV10-3 and TRBJ2-3, with TRBD2 matching 7 bases. This CDR3 comprises 15 residues. The V gene end was trimmed by 10 bases and the J gene end by 1 base; junction bases not matched to a gene: 11. Germline V gene sequence: CDR1 ENHRY, CDR2 SYGVKD. In DNA form, the CDR3 reads TGTGCCACCTCGAGTGGGGGGGACGGCACAGATACGCAGTATTTT. As protein: CATSSGGDGTDTQYF.

The gene calls are TRBV5-1 and TRBJ2-7; 12 bases map to TRBD1. This CDR3 region has 17 residues. Germline V gives CDR1 SGHRS, CDR2 YFSETQ. Trimming at V came to 1 base and at J to 3 bases, leaving 8 bases not matched to a gene. CDR3 sequence (DNA): TGCGCCAGCAGCTTGAGAGACGGGACAGGGGGCTTCTACGAGCAGTACTTC. As protein: CASSLRDGTGGFYEQYF. The variable domain in full, with the rest retrieved from reference TRBV5-1 and TRBJ2-7, is KAGVTQTPRYLIKTRGQQVTLSCSPISGHRSVSWYQQTPGQGLQFLFEYFSETQRNKGNFPGRFSGRQFSNSRSEMNVSTLELGDSALYLCASSLRDGTGGFYEQYFGPGTRLTVT.

The chain joins TRBV7-6 to TRBJ1-6; TRBD1 might be the D (5 bases). The CDR3 length is 14 residues. V was pared by 5 bases and J by 5 bases, with 10 bases between. The germline CDR1 and CDR2 sequences are SGHVS and FNYEAQ. The CDR3 DNA reads TGTGCCAGCAGCGCGACAGTCAATAATTCACCCCTCCACTTT. Its translation: CASSATVNNSPLHF.

This clone has just a few counts. The chain employs TRBV5-6 and TRBJ2-2; 10 nucleotides line up with TRBD2. This CDR3 contains 15 residues. V shed 6 bases, J shed 5 bases, and the junction held 7 bases outside the gene matches. Germline V CDR1 and CDR2: SGHDT, YYEEEE. CDR3 nucleotides: TGTGCCAGCACCTTCGGACTAGCGGTTACCGGGGAGCTGTTTTTT. It encodes CASTFGLAVTGELFF.

The rearrangement joins TRBV9 to TRBJ2-1; 7 bases map to TRBD2. The CDR3 is made up of 16 amino acids. Germline V gene sequence: CDR1 SGDLS, CDR2 YYNGEE. Unmatched junction bases numbered 14, after V lost 4 bases and J lost 7 bases. In DNA form, the CDR3 reads TGTGCCAGCAGCCCTAGGGGAGGGATCGCCCCAAATGAGCAGTTCTTC. Residues: CASSPRGGIAPNEQFF. The whole variable domain, filled in from reference TRBV9 and TRBJ2-1, reads DSGVTQTPKHLITATGQRVTLRCSPRSGDLSVYWYQQSLDQGLQFLIQYYNGEERAKGNILERFSAQQFPDLHSELNLSSLELGDSALYFCASSPRGGIAPNEQFFGPGTRLTVL.

The chain is built from TRBV21-1 and TRBJ1-6; the table gives TRBD1 as D, unverified against the DNA. TRBV21-1 is flagged as a pseudogene. The CDR3 totals 18 residues. The CDR3 DNA reads TGTGCCAGCAGCAAACGGCCGGGACACGGCTTTTATAATTCACCCCTCCACTTT. Its translation is CASSKRPGHGFYNSPLHF.

In this sample, this clone turned up a few times. The chain joins TRBV11-2 to TRBJ2-5, with 8 bases identical to TRBD2. The germline gives CDR1 SGHAT, CDR2 FQNNGV. Unmatched junction bases numbered 5, after V lost 3 bases and J lost 5 bases. The CDR3 spans 14 residues. The CDR3 spells CASSFAGGLETQYF. The DNA of the CDR3 is TGTGCCAGCAGCTTCGCGGGGGGCCTGGAGACCCAGTACTTC.

The chain joins TRBV5-1 to TRBJ1-2; D is unresolved. From germline, CDR1 is SGHRS and CDR2 YFSETQ. This CDR3 region has 14 residues. V shed 0 bases and J shed 3 bases, with 9 bases lying between them. This CDR3 is CASSLAGRDYGYTF. The CDR3 DNA reads TGCGCCAGCAGCTTGGCCGGGCGGGACTATGGCTACACCTTC. The entire variable domain, with the rest obtained from reference TRBV5-1 and TRBJ1-2, is as follows: KAGVTQTPRYLIKTRGQQVTLSCSPISGHRSVSWYQQTPGQGLQFLFEYFSETQRNKGNFPGRFSGRQFSNSRSEMNVSTLELGDSALYLCASSLAGRDYGYTFGSGTRLTVV.

The V call is TRBV9, the J call TRBJ1-1, with D uncertain. V lost 4 bases, J lost 1 base, and 11 bases lay in between. This CDR3 comprises 14 residues. Germline CDR1 is SGDLS and CDR2 is YYNGEE. The CDR3: CASSPGLENTEAFF. The CDR3 DNA reads as TGTGCCAGCAGCCCAGGTTTGGAGAACACTGAAGCTTTCTTT.

This clone appeared a single time. The gene calls are TRBV3-1 (or the pseudogene TRBV3-2) and TRBJ1-3, with TRBD1 as a possible D gene (5 bases). V lost 4 bases and J lost 8, with 15 bases in between. CDR3 size: 14 residues. Germline CDR1 reads LGHDT; CDR2 reads YNNKEL (reference sequence). The CDR3 loop is CASSLTGLIDTIYF. DNA of the CDR3: TGTGCCAGCAGCCTCACGGGACTTATAGACACCATATATTTT.

There are a few counts of this clone. J is TRBJ2-2 and V is TRBV2; 10 bases map to TRBD1. Trimming at V came to 6 bases and at J to 4 bases, leaving 2 bases not matched to a gene. The germline V gene encodes CDR1 SNHLY and CDR2 FYNNEI. The length of the CDR3 is 14 residues. The CDR3 DNA reads as TGTGCCAGCAGGGGACAGGGGTTCACCGGGGAGCTGTTTTTT. Amino acid sequence: CASRGQGFTGELFF. Looking up the rest from reference TRBV2 and TRBJ2-2 gives the full variable domain: EPEVTQTPSHQVTQMGQEVILRCVPISNHLYFYWYRQILGQKVEFLVSFYNNEISEKSEIFDDQFSVERPDGSNFTLKIRSTKLEDSAMYFCASRGQGFTGELFFGEGSRLTVL.

This clone was observed once. This sequence joins TRBV3-1 (or the pseudogene TRBV3-2) and TRBJ1-5; no clear D. The CDR3 spans 13 residues. The ends were cut back, 4 bases at V and 7 bases at J, with 11 bases in the middle. Germline V CDR1 and CDR2: LGHDT, YNNKEL (reference sequence). The CDR3 nucleotides read TGTGCCAGCAGCCCCGGAGCCCTCCAGCCCCAGCATTTT. Translated, it gives CASSPGALQPQHF.

The gene calls are TRBV9 and TRBJ2-3; 9 bases are shared with TRBD2. The trim removed 4 bases at V and 10 bases at J, leaving 10 bases unmatched. Germline values: CDR1 SGDLS, CDR2 YYNGEE. The CDR3 contains 14 residues. The CDR3 nucleotides are TGTGCCAGCAGCTTGGCTAGCGGGGCAGGGGCGCAGTATTTT. It encodes CASSLASGAGAQYF.

This clone has only one observation. V is TRBV11-2 and J is TRBJ2-5; TRBD2 agrees at 9 bases. Germline V gene lookup returns CDR1 SGHAT and CDR2 FQNNGV. V was clipped by 5 bases and J by 0 bases; unmatched bases: 7. The CDR3 spans 16 residues. The CDR3 DNA reads as TGTGCCAGCAGCCTTGGGGCGGGGGGGAACCAAGAGACCCAGTACTTC. Encoded protein: CASSLGAGGNQETQYF.

This chain joins TRBV15 and TRBJ2-6; D call uncertain. This CDR3 region has 17 residues. V gave up 0 bases and J gave up 0 bases, with 9 bases separating them. CDR1 and CDR2 from the germline V gene are LNHNV and YYDKDF (reference sequence). The CDR3 spells CATSRDAEISGANVLTF. In DNA, the CDR3 is TGTGCCACCAGCAGAGATGCGGAAATCTCTGGGGCCAACGTCCTGACTTTC.

The CDR3 DNA reads TGCGCCAGCAGCCAAGCCGGGACTGCCGCCTACGAGCAGTACTTC. Residues: CASSQAGTAAYEQYF. The chain has TRBV4-1 and TRBJ2-7; the D gene is possibly TRBD2 (6 bases). From germline, CDR1 is MGHRA and CDR2 YSYEKL. This CDR3 is 15 amino acids long. V was trimmed by 1 base and J by 2 bases, leaving 12 bases between them.

V and J are TRBV6-1 and TRBJ2-7, with TRBD2 matching 8 bases. The trim removed 3 bases at V and 3 bases at J, leaving 13 bases unmatched. In germline, CDR1 is MNHNS, CDR2 SASEGT. The CDR3 contains 17 residues. CDR3 loop: CASSEGVFSGIFYEQYF. In nucleotides, the CDR3 is TGTGCCAGCAGTGAGGGGGTTTTTAGCGGGATCTTCTACGAGCAGTACTTC.

The sample holds a few counts of this clone. The V and J genes are TRBV2 and TRBJ1-1, with D perhaps TRBD1 (6 bases). The CDR3 covers 14 residues. Germline V gene data show CDR1 as SNHLY and CDR2 as FYNNEI. Trimming removed 6 bases from V and 4 bases from J, with 15 bases in between. DNA of the CDR3: TGTGCCAGCAGCGTAGGACAGTCGATCACTGAAGCTTTCTTT. Translated: CASSVGQSITEAFF.

The chain is built from TRBV5-1 and TRBJ1-2, with D possibly TRBD1 on 5 matching bases. The CDR3 contains 15 residues. With 0 bases removed from V and 1 base from J, the gap between germline ends came to 10 bases. Germline assignment: CDR1 SGHRS and CDR2 YFSETQ. The CDR3 bases are TGCGCCAGCAGCTTGGCCCAGGGCCGTAACTATGGCTACACCTTC. It yields the protein CASSLAQGRNYGYTF.

J is TRBJ2-1 and V is TRBV10-3; 10 nucleotides align to TRBD2. The CDR3 loop spans 17 amino acids. CDR1 ENHRY and CDR2 SYGVKD come from the germline V gene. V shed 4 bases and J 4 bases; nucleotides not matched to a gene: 10. CDR3 protein: CAISAPGTSENYNEQFF. CDR3 nucleotide sequence: TGTGCCATCAGTGCCCCCGGGACTAGCGAGAATTACAATGAGCAGTTCTTC.

The genes are TRBV7-9 and TRBJ2-3, with 14 positions matching TRBD2. Germline CDR1 is SEHNR and CDR2 is FQNEAQ (reference sequence). CDR3 length: 19 residues. V lost 1 base and J lost 2; bases outside the gene matches: 8. The CDR3 loop reads CASSLVVGLAGGFTDTQYF. The CDR3 DNA sequence: TGTGCCAGCAGCTTAGTAGTCGGACTAGCGGGGGGATTCACAGATACGCAGTATTTT.

The chain combines TRBV27 with TRBJ2-1; D possibly corresponds to TRBD2 (6 bases). Looked up from germline, CDR1 is MNHEY and CDR2 is SMNVEV (reference sequence). The CDR3 spans 14 residues. Trimming pared 7 bases from V and 7 bases from J, leaving 17 bases between. The CDR3, as DNA: TGTGCCAGCAAGGAGGGCAGGGCGTCAAATGAGCAGTTCTTC. Encoded protein: CASKEGRASNEQFF.

The chain couples TRBV28 to TRBJ1-2; D is unclear. This CDR3 has 14 residues. The germline V and J ends were trimmed by 2 bases and 8 bases, with 15 bases remaining between them. Per germline, CDR1 MDHEN and CDR2 SYDVKM. The CDR3 reads CASSLSRQAGGYTF. DNA of the CDR3: TGTGCCAGCAGTTTAAGCCGGCAGGCCGGAGGCTACACCTTC.

This sequence joins TRBV4-3 and TRBJ1-1, with 8 bases fitting TRBD1. The germline V gene encodes CDR1 LGHNA and CDR2 YSLEER. The CDR3 extends over 14 amino acids. With 4 bases clipped from V and 3 bases from J, the junction kept 4 bases outside the gene matches. The CDR3 nucleotides are TGCGCCAGCAGCCGAGGACAGGGAGACACTGAAGCTTTCTTT. It translates to CASSRGQGDTEAFF.

The J gene is TRBJ1-6, the V gene TRBV19, with TRBD1 as a possible D gene (6 bases). Germline values: CDR1 LNHDA, CDR2 SQIVND (reference sequence). The CDR3 covers 15 residues. V dropped 5 bases and J dropped 5 bases, with 13 bases sitting between them. In nucleotides, the CDR3 is TGTGCCAGTAGTCCCGGGGGGCTACATAATTCACCCCTCCACTTT. It translates to CASSPGGLHNSPLHF.

This chain links TRBV4-3 with TRBJ2-1; possible D gene TRBD2, 7 bases. The V and J ends lost 2 bases and 6 bases respectively, with 14 bases between them. There are 15 residues in the CDR3. CDR1 LGHNA and CDR2 YSLEER come from the germline V gene. CDR3 protein: CASSQSGGRRNEQFF. The DNA for the CDR3 is TGCGCCAGCAGCCAATCCGGGGGGCGTCGCAATGAGCAGTTCTTC.

This clone was counted a few times. The chain joins TRBV24-1 to TRBJ2-1, with 7 bases identical to TRBD2. The CDR3 is 12 residues long. V dropped 6 bases and J dropped 10; count of bases not matched to a gene: 5. Per germline, CDR1 KGHDR and CDR2 SFDVKD. The CDR3 protein is CATSPYSGEQFF. CDR3 coding DNA: TGTGCCACCAGTCCATATAGCGGGGAGCAGTTCTTC.

V gene TRBV2 combines with J gene TRBJ2-1, with a weak D call TRBD1 (5 bases). Per germline, CDR1 SNHLY and CDR2 FYNNEI. CDR3 size: 15 residues. The V end was cut by 3 bases, the J end by 0 bases, with 9 bases between. CDR3: CASSDSGYSYNEQFF. In DNA form, the CDR3 reads TGTGCCAGCAGTGACTCAGGGTACTCCTACAATGAGCAGTTCTTC.

The chain recombines TRBV7-2 with TRBJ2-5; 10 positions match TRBD1. This CDR3 is 14 amino acids long. With V trimmed by 4 bases and J by 5 bases, 4 bases remained unmatched. The V gene's germline CDR1 is SGHTA and CDR2 FQGNSA. The CDR3 here is CASSYWTGGETQYF. CDR3 nucleotides: TGTGCCAGCAGCTACTGGACAGGGGGGGAGACCCAGTACTTC. Looking up the rest from reference TRBV7-2 and TRBJ2-5 gives the full variable domain: GAGVSQSPSNKVTEKGKDVELRCDPISGHTALYWYRQSLGQGLEFLIYFQGNSAPDKSGLPSDRFSAERTGGSVSTLTIQRTQQEDSAVYLCASSYWTGGETQYFGPGTRLLVL.

V gene TRBV10-2 combines with J gene TRBJ2-1; the match to TRBD1 covers 7 bases. This CDR3 spans 14 amino acids. Germline V gene lookup returns CDR1 WSHSY and CDR2 SAAADI. V lost 2 bases and J lost 5; bases outside the gene matches: 3. The CDR3: CASSERGTDNEQFF. The CDR3 DNA is TGCGCCAGCAGTGAGAGAGGGACAGACAATGAGCAGTTCTTC.

The chain uses TRBV5-6 and TRBJ2-7; D is perhaps TRBD1 (6 bases). CDR3 length equals 14 residues. Germline V gives CDR1 SGHDT, CDR2 YYEEEE. The V and J ends lost 0 bases and 5 bases respectively, with 12 bases between them. Here the CDR3 reads CASSLGGQADEQYF. In nucleotides, the CDR3 is TGTGCCAGCAGCTTGGGGGGGCAGGCCGACGAGCAGTACTTC.